This T cell receptor beta chain came from a study of ipilimumab plus nivolumab after autologous stem cell transplantation. Study at large: Typical patient got roughly five ipilimumab doses and about eight nivolumab doses (median). Study findings and constraints: The authors say TCR, Treg and microbiome findings warrant further study.

In the case of this clone: The antigen is not known.

Clones were read by immunoSEQ multiplex PCR, and TCRdb kept only the in-frame ones, dropping some. The sample carries tens of thousands of clones, about 86% recorded once. Germline assignment: CDR1 SGHDT and CDR2 YYEEEE. V lost 0 bases, J lost 8 bases, and 5 bases stayed unmatched. The CDR3 is made up of 14 amino acids. Checkpoint therapy with ipilimumab 1 mg/kg began 14 to 28 days after transplant. The sample in question was PBMCs, obtained in a trial of ipilimumab plus nivolumab as post-transplant consolidation. The clonotype was recovered from a male donor with diffuse large B-cell lymphoma. This chain uses TRBV5-6 with TRBJ2-4; 7 bases fit TRBD1. The CDR3 is CASSLGQGTDIQYF. DNA of the CDR3: TGTGCCAGCAGCTTGGGACAGGGCACCGACATTCAGTACTTC.